This TCR beta chain derives from a study of CD8+CD57+ T cells in acquired aplastic anemia. Trimming cost V 0 bases and J 6 bases, with 9 bases left between them. The CDR3 is 15 amino acids. Germline CDR1 LNHNV, CDR2 YYDKDF (reference sequence). Individuals selected for sequencing had exhibited CD8+CD57+ cell expansion on flow cytometry. This clonotype has ten or more counts. Profiling that covered TCR beta VDJ and CDR3 relied on genomic DNA as its template. TCRdb reprocessed the reads via MiXCR and lists one record per CDR3 protein. The table includes approximately 300,000 distinct CDR3 sequences, 45% to 65% detected once.

This chain joins TRBV15 and TRBJ2-6; D not resolved. Sequenced input: sorted CD4+, CD8+, or CD8+CD57+ T cells (not recorded which) from PBMCs. This sequence originates from a human donor with aplastic anemia. CDR3 in DNA: TGTGCCACCAGCAGAGATCGGGCCCTGGCCAACGTCCTGACTTTC. It translates to CATSRDRALANVLTF.